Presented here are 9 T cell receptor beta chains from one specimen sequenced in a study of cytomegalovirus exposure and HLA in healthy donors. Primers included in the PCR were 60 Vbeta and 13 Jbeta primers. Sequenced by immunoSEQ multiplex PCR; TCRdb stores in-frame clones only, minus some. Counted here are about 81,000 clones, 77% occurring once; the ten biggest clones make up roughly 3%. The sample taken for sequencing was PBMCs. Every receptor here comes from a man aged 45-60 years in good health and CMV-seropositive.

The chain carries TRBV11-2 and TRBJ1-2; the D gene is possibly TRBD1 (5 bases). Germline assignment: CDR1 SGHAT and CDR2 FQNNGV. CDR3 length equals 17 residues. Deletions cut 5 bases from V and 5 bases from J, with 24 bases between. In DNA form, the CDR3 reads TGTGCCAGCAGCCTCTCCGGGGGTTCTGTGTATCGGTATGGCTACACCTTC. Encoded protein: CASSLSGGSVYRYGYTF.

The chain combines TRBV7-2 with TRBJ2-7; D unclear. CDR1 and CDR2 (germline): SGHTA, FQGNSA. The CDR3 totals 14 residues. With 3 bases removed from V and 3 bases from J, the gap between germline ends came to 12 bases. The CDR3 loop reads CASSFRYLGYEQYF. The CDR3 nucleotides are TGTGCCAGCAGCTTTCGGTATCTAGGCTACGAGCAGTACTTC.

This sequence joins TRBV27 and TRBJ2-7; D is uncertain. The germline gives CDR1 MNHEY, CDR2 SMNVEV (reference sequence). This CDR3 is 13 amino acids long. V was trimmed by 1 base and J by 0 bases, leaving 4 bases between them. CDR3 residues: CASSLLSSYEQYF. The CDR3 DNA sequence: TGTGCCAGCAGTTTATTGAGCTCCTACGAGCAGTACTTC.

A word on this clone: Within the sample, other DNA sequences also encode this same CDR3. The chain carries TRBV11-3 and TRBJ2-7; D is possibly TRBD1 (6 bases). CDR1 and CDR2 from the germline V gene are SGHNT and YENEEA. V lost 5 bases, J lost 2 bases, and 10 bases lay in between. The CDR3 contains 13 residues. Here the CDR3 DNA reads TGTGCCAGCAGCCCCCCAGGGGCCTACGAGCAGTACTTC. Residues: CASSPPGAYEQYF.

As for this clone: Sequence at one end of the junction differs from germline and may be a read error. The CDR3 nucleotides are TGCGCCAGCAGCTCCGACACATCTGGGGCCAACGGCCTGACTTTC. Translated, it gives CASSSDTSGANGLTF. The rearrangement joins TRBV5-1 to TRBJ2-6; D may be TRBD1 (5 bases). The germline V gene encodes CDR1 SGHRS and CDR2 YFSETQ. There are 15 residues in the CDR3.

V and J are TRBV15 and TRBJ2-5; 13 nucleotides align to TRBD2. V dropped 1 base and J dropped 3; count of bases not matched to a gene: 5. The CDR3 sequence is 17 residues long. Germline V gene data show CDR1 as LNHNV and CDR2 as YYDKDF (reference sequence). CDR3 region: CATSRGGGLAGKETQYF. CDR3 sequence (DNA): TGTGCCACCAGCAGAGGGGGGGGACTAGCGGGAAAAGAGACCCAGTACTTC.

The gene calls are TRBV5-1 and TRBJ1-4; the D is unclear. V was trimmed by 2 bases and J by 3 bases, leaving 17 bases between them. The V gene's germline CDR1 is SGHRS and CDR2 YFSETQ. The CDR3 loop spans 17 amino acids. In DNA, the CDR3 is TGCGCCAGCAGCTTCGGTCTTCCCAGGCAACCTAATGAAAAACTGTTTTTT. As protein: CASSFGLPRQPNEKLFF.

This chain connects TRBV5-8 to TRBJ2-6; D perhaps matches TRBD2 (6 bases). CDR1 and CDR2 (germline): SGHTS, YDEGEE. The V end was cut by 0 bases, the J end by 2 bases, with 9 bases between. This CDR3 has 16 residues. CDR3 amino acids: CASSLGAGPGANVLTF. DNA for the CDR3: TGTGCCAGCAGCTTGGGGGCGGGACCTGGGGCCAACGTCCTGACTTTC.

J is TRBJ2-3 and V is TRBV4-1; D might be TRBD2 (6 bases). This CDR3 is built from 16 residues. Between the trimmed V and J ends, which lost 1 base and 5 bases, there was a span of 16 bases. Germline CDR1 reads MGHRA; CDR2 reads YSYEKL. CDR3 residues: CASSQVGRERIDTQYF. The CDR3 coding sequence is TGCGCCAGCAGCCAAGTGGGGCGGGAAAGGATAGATACGCAGTATTTT.